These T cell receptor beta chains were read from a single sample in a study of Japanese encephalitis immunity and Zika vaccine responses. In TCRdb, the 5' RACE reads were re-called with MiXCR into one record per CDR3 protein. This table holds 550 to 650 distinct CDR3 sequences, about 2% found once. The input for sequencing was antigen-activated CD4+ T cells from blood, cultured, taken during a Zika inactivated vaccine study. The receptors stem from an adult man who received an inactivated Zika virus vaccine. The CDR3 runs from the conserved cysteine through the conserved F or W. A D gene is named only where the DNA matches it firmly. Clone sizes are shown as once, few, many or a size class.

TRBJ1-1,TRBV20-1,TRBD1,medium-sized,CSAKRGQGDTEAFF,TGCAGTGCTAAAAGAGGACAGGGAGACACTGAAGCTTTCTTT
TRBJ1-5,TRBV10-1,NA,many,CASSQGTGQPQHF,TGCGCCAGCAGTCAGGGAACGGGCCAGCCCCAGCATTTT
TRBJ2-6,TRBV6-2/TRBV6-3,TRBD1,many,CASSYFYGQGVSSGANVLTF,TGTGCCAGCAGTTACTTTTACGGACAGGGGGTATCCTCTGGGGCCAACGTCCTGACTTTC
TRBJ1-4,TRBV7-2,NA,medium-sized,CASSYEGLSTNEKLFF,TGTGCCAGCAGCTACGAGGGCCTCTCAACTAATGAAAAACTGTTTTTT
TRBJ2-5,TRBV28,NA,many,CASRRQYQETQYF,TGTGCCAGCAGGCGACAGTACCAAGAGACCCAGTACTTC
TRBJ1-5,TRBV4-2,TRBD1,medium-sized,CASSQEGRTGTTQPQHF,TGTGCCAGCAGCCAAGAAGGGAGGACAGGTACAACTCAGCCCCAGCATTTT
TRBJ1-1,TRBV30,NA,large,CAWSIGGPESPEAFF,TGTGCCTGGAGTATCGGGGGCCCCGAGAGCCCCGAAGCTTTCTTT
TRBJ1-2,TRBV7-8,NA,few,CASSSRTVTNYGYTF,TGTGCCAGCAGCTCCCGGACAGTTACTAACTATGGCTACACCTTC
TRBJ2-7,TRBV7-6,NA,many,CASSLGVSKGLASSYEQYF,TGTGCCAGCAGCTTAGGGGTGTCGAAGGGACTCGCGAGCTCCTACGAGCAGTACTTC
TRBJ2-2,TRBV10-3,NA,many,CAISGAGGTHTGELFF,TGTGCCATCAGTGGGGCCGGAGGAACTCACACCGGGGAGCTGTTTTTT
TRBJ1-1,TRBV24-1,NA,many,CATSDLPSPGHTEAFF,TGTGCCACCAGTGATTTGCCGTCACCCGGGCACACTGAAGCTTTCTTT
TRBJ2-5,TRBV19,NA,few,CASGSGKDRETQYF,TGTGCCAGCGGATCAGGGAAGGACAGAGAGACCCAGTACTTC
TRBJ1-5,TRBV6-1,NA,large,CASSLTTVHSNQPQHF,TGTGCCAGCAGTCTAACGACAGTTCATAGCAATCAGCCCCAGCATTTT
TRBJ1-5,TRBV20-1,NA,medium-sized,CSARSDLYQPQHF,TGCAGTGCTAGGTCAGATCTGTATCAGCCCCAGCATTTT
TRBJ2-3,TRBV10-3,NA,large,CAITGGAPDTQYF,TGTGCCATCACAGGGGGGGCTCCAGATACGCAGTATTTT
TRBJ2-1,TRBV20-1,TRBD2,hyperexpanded,CSARSGDSYNEQFF,TGCAGTGCTAGAAGCGGGGACTCCTACAATGAGCAGTTCTTC
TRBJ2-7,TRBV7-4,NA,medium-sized,CASSLARMRRYEQYF,TGTGCCAGCAGCTTGGCTAGGATGAGGCGTTACGAGCAGTACTTC
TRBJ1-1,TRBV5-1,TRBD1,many,CASSQTGITEAFF,TGCGCCAGCAGTCAGACAGGGATTACTGAAGCTTTCTTT
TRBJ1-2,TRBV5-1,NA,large,CASSLYGVTYGYTF,TGCGCCAGCAGCTTGTATGGCGTTACCTATGGCTACACCTTC
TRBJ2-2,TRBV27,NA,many,CASSLSPKPMVGDNAGELFF,TGTGCCAGCAGTTTATCGCCCAAACCAATGGTGGGGGACAACGCCGGGGAGCTGTTTTTT
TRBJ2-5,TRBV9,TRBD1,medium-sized,CASSARDRGFQETQYF,TGTGCCAGCAGCGCCAGGGACAGGGGGTTCCAAGAGACCCAGTACTTC
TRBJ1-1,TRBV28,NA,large,CASSTGPPLNTEAFF,TGTGCCAGCAGTACCGGACCCCCCCTTAACACTGAAGCTTTCTTT
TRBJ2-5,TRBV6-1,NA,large,CAARGRQETQYF,TGTGCCGCCAGGGGCAGACAAGAGACCCAGTACTTC
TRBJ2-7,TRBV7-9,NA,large,CASSLGATAYEQYF,TGTGCCAGCAGCTTGGGGGCGACGGCCTACGAGCAGTACTTC
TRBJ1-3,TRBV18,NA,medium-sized,CASSPGNSGNTIYF,TGTGCCAGCTCACCCGGCAACAGTGGAAACACCATATATTTT
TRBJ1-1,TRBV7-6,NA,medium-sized,CASSLDTSTEAFF,TGTGCCAGCAGCCTTGACACTTCAACTGAAGCTTTCTTT
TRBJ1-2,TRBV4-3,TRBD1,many,CASSSHQGASSYGYTF,TGCGCCAGCAGCTCGCACCAGGGGGCGTCGAGCTATGGCTACACCTTC
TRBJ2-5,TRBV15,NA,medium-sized,CATSRAVRGPRETQYF,TGTGCCACCAGCAGAGCCGTGCGGGGGCCGAGGGAGACCCAGTACTTC
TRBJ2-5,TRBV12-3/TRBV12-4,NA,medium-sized,CASSRGAPEKETQYF,TGTGCCAGCAGTCGGGGCGCCCCCGAAAAAGAGACCCAGTACTTC
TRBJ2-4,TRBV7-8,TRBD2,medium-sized,CASSLARTGLAGGRENIQYF,TGTGCCAGCAGCTTAGCGCGGACAGGACTAGCGGGGGGGCGGGAAAACATTCAGTACTTC
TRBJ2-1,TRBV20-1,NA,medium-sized,CSARTRGALYNEQFF,TGCAGTGCCCGGACCCGGGGGGCCCTATACAATGAGCAGTTCTTC
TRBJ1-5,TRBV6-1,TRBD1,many,CASSGDRGDRQPQHF,TGTGCCAGCAGTGGGGACAGGGGCGATAGACAGCCCCAGCATTTT
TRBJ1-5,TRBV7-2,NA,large,CASSPQGNQPQHF,TGTGCCAGCAGTCCTCAAGGAAATCAGCCCCAGCATTTT